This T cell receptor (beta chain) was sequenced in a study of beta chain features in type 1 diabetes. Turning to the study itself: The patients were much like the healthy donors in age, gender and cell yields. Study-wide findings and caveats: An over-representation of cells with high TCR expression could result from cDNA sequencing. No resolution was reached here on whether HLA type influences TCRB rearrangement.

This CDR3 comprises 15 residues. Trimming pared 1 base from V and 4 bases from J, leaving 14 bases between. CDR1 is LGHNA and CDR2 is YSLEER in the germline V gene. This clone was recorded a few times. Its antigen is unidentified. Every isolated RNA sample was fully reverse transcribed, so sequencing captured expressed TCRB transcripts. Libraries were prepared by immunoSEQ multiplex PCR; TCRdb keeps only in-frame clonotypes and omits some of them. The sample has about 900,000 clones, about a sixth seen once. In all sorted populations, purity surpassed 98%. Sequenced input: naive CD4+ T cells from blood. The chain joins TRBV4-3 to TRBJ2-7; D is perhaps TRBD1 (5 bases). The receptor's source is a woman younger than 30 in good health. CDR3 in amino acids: CASSQAGRAVYEQYF. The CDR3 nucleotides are TGCGCCAGCAGCCAAGCTGGCAGGGCAGTTTACGAGCAGTACTTC.